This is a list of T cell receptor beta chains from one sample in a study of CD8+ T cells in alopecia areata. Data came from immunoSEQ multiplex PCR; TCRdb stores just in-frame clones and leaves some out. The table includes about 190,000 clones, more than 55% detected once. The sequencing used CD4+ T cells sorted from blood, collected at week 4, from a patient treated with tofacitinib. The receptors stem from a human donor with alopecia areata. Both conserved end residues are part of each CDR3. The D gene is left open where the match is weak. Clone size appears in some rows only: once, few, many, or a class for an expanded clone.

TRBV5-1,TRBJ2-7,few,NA,TGCGCCAGCAGCTTGGCAGGTGGATCCTACGAGCAGTACTTC,CASSLAGGSYEQYF
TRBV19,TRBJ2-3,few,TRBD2,TGTGCCAGTATTGGGAGGGCTAGCGCTACAGATACGCAGTATTTT,CASIGRASATDTQYF
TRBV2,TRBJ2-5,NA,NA,TGTGCCAGCAGACCGCAAGAGACCCAGTACTTC,CASRPQETQYF
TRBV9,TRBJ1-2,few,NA,TGTGCCAGCAGCTTACAGGGATACGGCTACACCTTC,CASSLQGYGYTF
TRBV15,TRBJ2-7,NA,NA,TGTGCCACCAGCAGAAGCGGTGGGGTTCCGTACGAGCAGTACTTC,CATSRSGGVPYEQYF
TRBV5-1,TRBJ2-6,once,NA,TGCGCCAGCAGCTTGGGAGGGTTCTCTGGGGCCAACGTCCTGACTTTC,CASSLGGFSGANVLTF
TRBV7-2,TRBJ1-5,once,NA,TGTGCCAGCAGCACTCGGGGGAGCAATCAGCCCCAGCATTTT,CASSTRGSNQPQHF
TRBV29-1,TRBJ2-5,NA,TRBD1,TGCAGCGCCGGGACAGTATCATTGGAGACCCAGTACTTC,CSAGTVSLETQYF
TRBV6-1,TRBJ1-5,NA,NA,TGTGCCAGCAGTGAAGCGCTGTCGCAGAAATATCAGCCCCAGCATTTT,CASSEALSQKYQPQHF
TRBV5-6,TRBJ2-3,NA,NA,TGTGCCAGCAGCCAAGCTACCGGGCGAGGGGACACAGATACGCAGTATTTT,CASSQATGRGDTDTQYF
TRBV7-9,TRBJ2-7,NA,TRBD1,TGTGCCAGCAGCCAGACAGGGTCCATGCCCGAGCAGTACTTC,CASSQTGSMPEQYF
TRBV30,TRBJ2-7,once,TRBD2,TGTGCCTGGACTCCGGGACTAGCGGGAACCGAGCAGTACTTC,CAWTPGLAGTEQYF
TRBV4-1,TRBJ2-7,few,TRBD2,TGCGCCAGCAGCCATAGAGCGGGAGTATCCTACGAGCAGTACTTC,CASSHRAGVSYEQYF
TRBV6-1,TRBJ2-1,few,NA,TGTGCCAGCAGTTTGACGCGGGGCGCTGAGCAGTTCTTC,CASSLTRGAEQFF
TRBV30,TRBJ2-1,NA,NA,TGTGCCTGGAGTGTCCTATACCGCCAGCAGTTCTTC,CAWSVLYRQQFF
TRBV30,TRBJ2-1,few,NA,TGTGCCTGGAGTGTACTTGATGGACAGCAGTTCTTC,CAWSVLDGQQFF
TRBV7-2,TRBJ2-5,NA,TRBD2,TGTGCCAGCAGCGAACCGGGACTAGCGAGGGAGACCCAGTACTTC,CASSEPGLARETQYF
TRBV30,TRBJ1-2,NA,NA,TGTGCCTGGAGCCCTAACAACTATGGCTACACCTTC,CAWSPNNYGYTF
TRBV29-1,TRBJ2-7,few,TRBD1,TGCAGCGTTGAGGTCAGGGGGAGCGAGCAGTACTTC,CSVEVRGSEQYF
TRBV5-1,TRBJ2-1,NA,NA,TGCGCCAGCAGCTGGGGATGGACGGAAAATGAGCAGTTCTTC,CASSWGWTENEQFF
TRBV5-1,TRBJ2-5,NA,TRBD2,TGCGCCAGCAGCCCCTCAGCGGGAGCCCTCCAGGAGACCCAGTACTTC,CASSPSAGALQETQYF
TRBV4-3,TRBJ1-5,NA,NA,TGCGCCAGCAGCCAAGAAAGAAGGGTTGGTCAGCCCCAGCATTTT,CASSQERRVGQPQHF
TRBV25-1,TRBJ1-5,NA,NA,TGTGCCAGCAGTGGGCCCGGGGGCCAGCCCCAGCATTTT,CASSGPGGQPQHF
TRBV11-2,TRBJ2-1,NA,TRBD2,TGTGCCAGCAGCCCCGGACTAGCCTACAATGAGCAGTTCTTC,CASSPGLAYNEQFF
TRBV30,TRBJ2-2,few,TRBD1,TGTGCCTGGAGTGGGGGACAGGGCCGCACCGGGGAGCTGTTTTTT,CAWSGGQGRTGELFF
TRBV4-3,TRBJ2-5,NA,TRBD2,TGCGCCAGCAGCCAAGGCGGGAGGGGCGGAGAGACCCAGTACTTC,CASSQGGRGGETQYF
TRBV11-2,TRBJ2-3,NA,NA,TGTGCCAGCAGCTTAGACTTACCGGATACGCAGTATTTT,CASSLDLPDTQYF
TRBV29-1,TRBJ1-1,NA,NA,TGCAGCGTCAGGCGGGGGGGTTCTGAAGCTTTCTTT,CSVRRGGSEAFF
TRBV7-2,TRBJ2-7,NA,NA,TGTGCCAGCAGCTTAGGACCCTTGTCCTACGAGCAGTACTTC,CASSLGPLSYEQYF
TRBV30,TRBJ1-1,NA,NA,TGTGCCTGGAGTGACCAGCGAAACACTGAAGCTTTCTTT,CAWSDQRNTEAFF
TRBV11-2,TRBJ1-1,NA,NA,TGTGCCAGCAGCCTTATTTCAGGGAAGAGAACTGAAGCTTTCTTT,CASSLISGKRTEAFF
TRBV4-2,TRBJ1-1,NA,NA,TGTGCCAGCAGCCAAGGAGTACGGACGGGGGAAGCTTTCTTT,CASSQGVRTGEAFF
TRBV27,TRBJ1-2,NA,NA,TGTGCCAGCAGGGGGCAGGGTGGTGCCTATGGCTACACCTTC,CASRGQGGAYGYTF
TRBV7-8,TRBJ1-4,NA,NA,TGTGCCAGCAGCTTGGAGGGGTTGGGGGCGGGTCCCGGGCATGAAAAACTGTTTTTT,CASSLEGLGAGPGHEKLFF